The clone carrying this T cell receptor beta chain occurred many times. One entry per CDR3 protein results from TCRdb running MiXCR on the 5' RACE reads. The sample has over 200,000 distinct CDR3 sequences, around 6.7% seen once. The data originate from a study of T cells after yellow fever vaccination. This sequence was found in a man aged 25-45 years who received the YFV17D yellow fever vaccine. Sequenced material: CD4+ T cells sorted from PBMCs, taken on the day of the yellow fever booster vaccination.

The CDR3 here is CASSSGLAGASEQYF. The CDR3 DNA sequence: TGTGCCAGCAGCTCCGGACTAGCGGGAGCCTCCGAGCAGTACTTC. V gene TRBV5-4 combines with J gene TRBJ2-7; 13 bases are shared with TRBD2. V lost 3 bases to trimming and J lost 6 bases; unmatched junction nucleotides: 6. This CDR3 contains 15 residues. Germline loops: CDR1 SGHNT, CDR2 YYREEE (reference sequence).